A selection of T cell receptor beta chains follows, all from one sample in a study of cytomegalovirus exposure and HLA in healthy donors. The data were produced by immunoSEQ multiplex PCR, yet TCRdb's version contains in-frame clones alone and is incomplete. The sample holds roughly 130,000 clones; around two thirds are singletons and the top ten take 2.9%. Sequenced: PBMCs. The receptors come from a human donor in good health. CDR3s include the opening cysteine and the closing phenylalanine or tryptophan. A D gene is named only where the DNA matches it firmly. Only some rows state a clone size, as once, few, many or a class for expanded clones.

j_call | clone_size | d_call | v_call | cdr3_aa | cdr3_nt
TRBJ1-1 | - | TRBD1 | TRBV14 | CASSDRGNTGTEAFF | TGTGCCAGCAGCGACAGGGGCAATACGGGGACTGAAGCTTTCTTT
TRBJ1-1 | - | - | TRBV18 | CASSPVISVSGPHRNTEAFF | TGTGCCAGCTCACCGGTAATTTCCGTCTCAGGGCCACACAGGAACACTGAAGCTTTCTTT
TRBJ2-7 | few | - | TRBV21-1 | CASSKWCGSYEQYF | TGTGCCAGCAGCAAATGGTGCGGCTCTTACGAGCAGTACTTC
TRBJ1-1 | - | TRBD1 | TRBV28 | CASSSTGTGAAEAFF | TGTGCCAGCAGTTCAACCGGGACAGGGGCTGCTGAAGCTTTCTTT
TRBJ1-1 | - | TRBD1 | TRBV18 | CASSPLGQLNTEAFF | TGTGCCAGCTCACCCCTGGGACAGCTAAACACTGAAGCTTTCTTT
TRBJ2-2 | - | - | TRBV2 | CASSDRATGELFF | TGTGCCAGCAGTGATCGAGCCACCGGGGAGCTGTTTTTT
TRBJ2-7 | - | TRBD1 | TRBV4-3 | CASSQAPGQGPYEQYF | TGCGCCAGCAGCCAAGCGCCGGGACAGGGGCCGTACGAGCAGTACTTC
TRBJ2-7 | - | TRBD2 | TRBV5-6 | CASSFMFNSGGIGYEQYF | TGTGCCAGCAGCTTTATGTTCAATAGCGGGGGGATCGGTTACGAGCAGTACTTC
TRBJ1-1 | many | TRBD1 | TRBV5-4 | CASSLTGGARAFF | TGTGCCAGCAGCTTAACAGGGGGCGCACGGGCTTTCTTT
TRBJ1-6 | - | TRBD1 | TRBV11-2 | CASSSPTGGGSPLHF | TGTGCCAGCAGCTCCCCGACAGGGGGCGGATCACCCCTCCACTTT
TRBJ2-7 | - | TRBD1 | TRBV27 | CACSLAGTGLYYEQYF | TGTGCCTGCAGTTTGGCGGGGACAGGGCTATACTACGAGCAGTACTTC
TRBJ1-4 | - | - | TRBV28 | CASSLAGINEKLFF | TGTGCCAGCAGTTTAGCGGGGATTAATGAAAAACTGTTTTTT
TRBJ1-1 | - | - | TRBV10-3 | CAIRGLDTEAFF | TGTGCCATCAGGGGGCTGGACACTGAAGCTTTCTTT
TRBJ2-5 | - | - | TRBV11-3 | CASSRRSGTQPETQYF | TGTGCCAGCAGCCGGAGGTCTGGGACACAACCCGAGACCCAGTACTTC
TRBJ1-1 | once | TRBD1 | TRBV7-9 | CSSSLGGTGILNTEAFF | TGTTCCAGCAGCTTAGGTGGGACAGGGATATTGAACACTGAAGCTTTCTTT
TRBJ2-5 | - | - | TRBV7-9 | CASSPQETQYF | TGTGCCAGCAGCCCACAAGAGACCCAGTACTTC
TRBJ2-3 | - | TRBD2 | TRBV27 | CASSIGLAGITDTQYF | TGTGCCAGCAGCATAGGACTAGCGGGAATCACAGATACGCAGTATTTT
TRBJ2-3 | - | - | TRBV18 | CASSPPGGASTDTQYF | TGTGCCAGCTCACCACCAGGAGGCGCTAGCACAGATACGCAGTATTTT
TRBJ2-7 | - | - | TRBV6-5 | CASRSVGYEQYF | TGTGCCAGCCGCTCAGTGGGCTACGAGCAGTACTTC
TRBJ2-1 | - | - | TRBV7-2 | CASSLAHSYNEQFF | TGTGCCAGCAGCTTAGCTCACTCCTACAATGAGCAGTTCTTC
TRBJ1-1 | few | TRBD1 | TRBV2 | CASSITGVTEAFF | TGTGCCAGCAGTATAACAGGGGTTACTGAAGCTTTCTTT
TRBJ1-6 | few | - | TRBV27 | CASSTPGGYNSPLHF | TGTGCCAGCAGCACCCCGGGGGGGTATAATTCACCCCTCCACTTT
TRBJ1-1 | - | - | TRBV11-2 | CAAGGNTEAFF | TGTGCCGCGGGGGGGAACACTGAAGCTTTCTTT
TRBJ1-2 | - | TRBD1 | TRBV29-1 | CSTGTGANYGYTF | TGCAGCACCGGGACAGGGGCTAACTATGGCTACACCTTC
TRBJ2-7 | - | - | TRBV6-5 | CASSNIYEQYF | TGTGCCAGCAGCAACATCTACGAGCAGTACTTC
TRBJ1-5 | - | TRBD1 | TRBV4-2 | CASSQVWTGTGNQPQHF | TGTGCCAGCAGCCAAGTCTGGACCGGGACAGGTAATCAGCCCCAGCATTTT
TRBJ2-7 | - | - | TRBV5-1 | CASSLQGGHEQYF | TGCGCCAGCAGCTTGCAGGGGGGCCACGAGCAGTACTTC
TRBJ1-2 | - | TRBD1 | TRBV27 | CASSGTGLYGYTF | TGTGCCAGCAGTGGGACAGGGCTATATGGCTACACCTTC
TRBJ2-5 | - | - | TRBV5-1 | CASSLDSQETQYF | TGCGCCAGCAGCTTGGACAGCCAAGAGACCCAGTACTTC
TRBJ2-7 | few | TRBD1 | TRBV7-3 | CARGQETYEQYF | TGTGCCAGGGGACAGGAAACCTACGAGCAGTACTTC
TRBJ2-4 | - | - | TRBV23-1 | CASSRQGLAKNIQYF | TGCGCCAGCAGCCGACAGGGACTAGCCAAAAACATTCAGTACTTC
TRBJ2-3 | few | - | TRBV5-6 | CASSLTRVGTDTQYF | TGTGCCAGCAGCCTCACGAGGGTAGGGACAGATACGCAGTATTTT
TRBJ2-3 | - | TRBD2 | TRBV7-3 | CASGRGEQDTQYF | TGTGCCAGCGGTCGGGGGGAACAAGATACGCAGTATTTT
TRBJ1-2 | - | TRBD1 | TRBV14 | CASSGDRMPIGGYTF | TGTGCCAGCAGCGGGGACAGGATGCCCATTGGTGGCTACACCTTC
TRBJ2-7 | few | - | TRBV30 | CAWSLLPRAGTYEQYF | TGTGCCTGGAGTTTACTCCCGCGGGCAGGTACCTACGAGCAGTACTTC
TRBJ2-5 | - | - | TRBV11-2 | CASSHILTNQETQYF | TGTGCCAGCAGCCATATTCTGACTAACCAAGAGACCCAGTACTTC
TRBJ2-2 | few | TRBD1 | TRBV13 | CASSSDDRGTGELFF | TGTGCCAGCAGTTCAGACGACAGGGGCACCGGGGAGCTGTTTTTT
TRBJ2-7 | - | TRBD2 | TRBV11-2 | CASSLRPGVAGGAYEQYF | TGTGCCAGCAGTCTACGTCCAGGGGTAGCGGGGGGAGCCTACGAGCAGTACTTC
TRBJ2-2 | few | TRBD1 | TRBV27 | CASSLARGGTGVTGELFF | TGTGCCAGCAGTTTAGCGAGGGGGGGGACAGGGGTTACCGGGGAGCTGTTTTTT
TRBJ1-4 | - | - | TRBV27 | CASSPYRPNEKLFF | TGTGCCAGCAGTCCGTACAGACCGAATGAAAAACTGTTTTTT
TRBJ2-2 | - | - | TRBV4-3 | CASSQDGDVTGRTNTGELFF | TGCGCCAGCAGCCAAGACGGGGATGTAACAGGGCGTACGAACACCGGGGAGCTGTTTTTT
TRBJ1-1 | - | - | TRBV28 | CASSPPGVGEAFF | TGTGCCAGCAGCCCCCCGGGTGTGGGTGAAGCTTTCTTT
TRBJ2-7 | - | TRBD1 | TRBV6-1 | CASKRQGFDEQYF | TGTGCCAGCAAACGACAGGGTTTCGACGAGCAGTACTTC
TRBJ2-3 | - | TRBD2 | TRBV9 | CASSRLADSTDTQYF | TGTGCCAGCAGCCGACTAGCGGATTCCACAGATACGCAGTATTTT
TRBJ2-4 | - | TRBD2 | TRBV6-5 | CASRGSGGQANIQYF | TGTGCCAGCAGGGGTAGCGGGGGGCAAGCGAACATTCAGTACTTC
TRBJ2-7 | - | TRBD1 | TRBV6-1 | CASTGTVFPTYEQYF | TGTGCCAGCACCGGGACAGTATTTCCGACCTACGAGCAGTACTTC
TRBJ1-1 | few | - | TRBV19 | CASTWGGPGEAFF | TGTGCCAGTACTTGGGGGGGTCCAGGTGAAGCTTTCTTT
TRBJ1-1 | - | TRBD1 | TRBV6-4 | CASRQGFGTEAFF | TGTGCCAGCAGACAGGGGTTCGGCACTGAAGCTTTCTTT
TRBJ2-3 | - | - | TRBV29-1 | CSVDVGPTDTQYF | TGCAGCGTTGATGTGGGGCCGACAGATACGCAGTATTTT
TRBJ1-4 | few | - | TRBV7-9 | CASSPDSSNEKLFF | TGTGCCAGCAGCCCCGACAGCTCTAATGAAAAACTGTTTTTT
TRBJ2-5 | - | TRBD1 | TRBV5-4 | CASSLGQGPQETQYF | TGTGCCAGCAGCTTGGGACAGGGACCACAAGAGACCCAGTACTTC
TRBJ2-5 | - | TRBD2 | TRBV7-2 | CASSLPLSGDVDETQYF | TGTGCCAGCAGCTTGCCTCTTAGCGGGGACGTGGATGAGACCCAGTACTTC
TRBJ2-1 | - | TRBD2 | TRBV15 | CATSRAGTRGYNEQFF | TGTGCCACCAGCAGAGCTGGGACTAGAGGCTACAATGAGCAGTTCTTC
TRBJ2-5 | - | - | TRBV13 | CASSSYVTAEETQYF | TGTGCCAGCAGCTCTTATGTAACAGCAGAAGAGACCCAGTACTTC
TRBJ2-7 | - | - | TRBV4-1 | CASSQENSPRVLLEQYF | TGCGCCAGCAGCCAAGAAAATTCTCCCAGGGTCCTCCTCGAGCAGTACTTC
TRBJ2-7 | - | - | TRBV2 | CARGPGQLVEQYF | TGTGCCAGAGGTCCTGGACAGTTGGTCGAGCAGTACTTC
TRBJ2-7 | - | TRBD2 | TRBV27 | CASSLFSGGGTSEQYF | TGTGCCAGCAGTTTATTCTCGGGGGGCGGGACTAGCGAGCAGTACTTC